This T cell receptor (beta chain) comes out of a study of cytomegalovirus exposure and HLA in healthy donors. V shed 0 bases and J shed 0 bases, with 14 bases lying between them. This CDR3 spans 17 amino acids. The V gene's germline CDR1 is SGHDT and CDR2 YYEEEE. The study ran its PCR with 60 Vbeta and 13 Jbeta primers. Here immunoSEQ multiplex PCR was the method, and the copy in TCRdb shows in-frame clones only, minus some. Seen here are about 110,000 clones, roughly 82% observed once, and the top ten hold approximately 2.5%. The sample taken for sequencing was PBMCs. This sequence joins TRBV5-6 and TRBJ2-3; D not certain. The sequence derives from a man aged 25-45 years in good health and CMV-seropositive. CDR3 coding DNA: TGTGCCAGCAGCTTGGTTTTTCCGGGTTCGAGCACAGATACGCAGTATTTT. This gives the protein CASSLVFPGSSTDTQYF.